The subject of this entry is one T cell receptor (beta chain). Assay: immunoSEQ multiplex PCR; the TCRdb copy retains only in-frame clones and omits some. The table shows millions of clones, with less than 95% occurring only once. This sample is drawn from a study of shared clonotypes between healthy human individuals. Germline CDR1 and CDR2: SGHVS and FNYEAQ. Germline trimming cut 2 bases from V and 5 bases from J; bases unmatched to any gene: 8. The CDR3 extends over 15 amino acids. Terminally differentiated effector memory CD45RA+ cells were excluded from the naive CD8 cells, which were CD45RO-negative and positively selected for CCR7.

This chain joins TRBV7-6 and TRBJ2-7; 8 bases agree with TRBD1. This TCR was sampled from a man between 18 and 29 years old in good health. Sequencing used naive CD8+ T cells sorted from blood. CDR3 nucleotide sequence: TGTGCCAGCAGCTTATCAATTGCAGGGGGCCACGAGCAGTACTTC. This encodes CASSLSIAGGHEQYF.